What follows are 26 T cell receptor beta chains derived from one specimen sequenced in a study of blood T cell repertoires in COVID-19. Sequenced by immunoSEQ multiplex PCR; TCRdb stores in-frame clones only, minus some. The table records roughly 90,000 clones, roughly 88% of them present only once. The sequenced sample was peripheral blood. Receptors originate from a woman aged 80 or over with active or convalescent COVID-19.

V and J are TRBV19 and TRBJ1-1; tentative D call: TRBD1 (6 bases). The germline CDR1 and CDR2 sequences are LNHDA and SQIVND (reference sequence). The CDR3 length is 12 residues. V lost 5 bases and J 10 bases, leaving 14 bases between the germline ends. The CDR3 coding sequence is TGTGCCAGTAGTCTGACAAGGGGGAGAGCTTTCTTT. It encodes CASSLTRGRAFF.

The chain joins TRBV6-5 to TRBJ2-7, with 9 bases lining up with TRBD2. After removal of 5 bases from V and 4 bases from J, the junction contained 9 bases not matched to a gene. The V gene's germline CDR1 is MNHEY and CDR2 SVGAGI. CDR3 size: 15 residues. DNA of the CDR3: TGTGCCAGCAGTCTAGCGGGAACAGTGGTTTACGAGCAGTACTTC. This codes for CASSLAGTVVYEQYF.

The chain carries TRBV30 and TRBJ1-2; D uncertain. The CDR3 is 13 residues long. V gave up 4 bases and J gave up 7 bases, with 16 bases separating them. Germline loops: CDR1 GTSNPN, CDR2 SVGIG (reference sequence). CDR3 residues: CAWTGSIWSGYTF. DNA for the CDR3: TGTGCCTGGACAGGCTCCATTTGGTCTGGCTACACCTTC.

The V gene is TRBV11-1, the J gene TRBJ1-1; unclear D gene. V was cut by 4 bases and J by 2 bases, with 14 bases left in between. CDR3 size: 15 residues. From germline, CDR1 is SGHAT and CDR2 FQDESV (reference sequence). CDR3 DNA sequence: TGTGCCAGCAGCTCGGACGGACTAATCAACACTGAAGCTTTCTTT. It is translated as CASSSDGLINTEAFF.

This clone appeared once. This sequence joins TRBV7-9 and TRBJ1-2; 7 bases agree with TRBD1. Trimming took 1 base from V and 4 from J; bases not matched to a gene: 6. Germline values: CDR1 SEHNR, CDR2 FQNEAQ (reference sequence). The CDR3 length is 15 residues. The CDR3 is CASSLEGGASYGYTF. The CDR3 DNA sequence: TGTGCCAGCAGCTTAGAAGGGGGCGCAAGCTATGGCTACACCTTC.

The chain combines TRBV4-1 with TRBJ1-5; D gene ambiguous. This CDR3 region has 14 residues. CDR1 is MGHRA and CDR2 is YSYEKL in the germline V gene. Between the trimmed V and J ends, which lost 0 bases and 5 bases, there was a span of 8 bases. Here the CDR3 DNA reads TGCGCCAGCAGCCAAGATGGGAGGGATCAGCCCCAGCATTTT. Translated: CASSQDGRDQPQHF.

The chain recombines TRBV24-1 with TRBJ2-7; D perhaps matches TRBD1 (5 bases). Germline-derived CDR1 and CDR2 are KGHDR and SFDVKD. Trimming removed 8 bases at V and 1 base at J, with 17 bases between. CDR3 length equals 15 residues. The CDR3 loop reads CATISTEGDSYEQYF. For the CDR3, the DNA is TGTGCCACCATTTCGACAGAAGGAGATTCCTACGAGCAGTACTTC.

The V call is TRBV2, the J call TRBJ1-2; D not certain. Per germline, CDR1 SNHLY and CDR2 FYNNEI. The CDR3 length is 12 residues. V was clipped by 4 bases and J by 2 bases, with 5 bases between them. The CDR3 loop is CASSASNYGYTF. DNA for the CDR3: TGTGCCAGCAGTGCCTCGAACTATGGCTACACCTTC.

V gene TRBV5-1 combines with J gene TRBJ2-2; possible D gene TRBD1, 6 bases. This CDR3 is built from 14 residues. Trimming removed 4 bases from V and 0 bases from J, with 7 bases in between. Germline V lookup: CDR1 SGHRS, CDR2 YFSETQ. CDR3 loop: CASSGQTNTGELFF. The CDR3 coding sequence is TGCGCCAGCAGCGGACAGACGAACACCGGGGAGCTGTTTTTT.

This clone occurred once. V gene TRBV5-6 combines with J gene TRBJ2-5; 8 bases match TRBD1. V was pared by 4 bases and J by 5 bases, with 10 bases of the junction left unmatched. Germline V gene lookup returns CDR1 SGHDT and CDR2 YYEEEE. CDR3 length: 15 residues. The CDR3 is CASSRAGGFGETQYF. The CDR3 DNA follows: TGTGCCAGCAGCCGTGCAGGGGGCTTCGGGGAGACCCAGTACTTC.

The J gene is TRBJ2-1, the V gene TRBV9; TRBD2 might be the D (6 bases). Trimming removed 0 bases at V and 6 bases at J, with 28 bases between. Germline V gene sequence: CDR1 SGDLS, CDR2 YYNGEE. This CDR3 is 20 amino acids long. CDR3 loop: CASSVGGPGTAVSTINEQFF. The CDR3 DNA reads TGTGCCAGCAGCGTAGGAGGACCCGGGACTGCCGTGTCCACAATCAATGAGCAGTTCTTC.

The chain employs TRBV10-3 and TRBJ1-2, with TRBD1 identical over 7 bases. CDR3 length: 19 residues. Germline V gene sequence: CDR1 ENHRY, CDR2 SYGVKD. V shed 3 bases and J 6 bases; nucleotides not matched to a gene: 22. CDR3 sequence: CAISDPRGRGSGDPDGYTF. CDR3 nucleotide sequence: TGTGCCATCAGTGACCCAAGGGGCAGGGGGAGTGGCGACCCTGATGGCTACACCTTC.

V and J are TRBV24-1 and TRBJ2-4; 7 bases agree with TRBD1. The ends lost 4 bases at V and 7 bases at J; junction bases unmatched: 9. CDR1 and CDR2 (germline): KGHDR, SFDVKD. The CDR3 length is 15 residues. The chain's CDR3 is CATSDTATGLNIQYF. The CDR3, as DNA: TGTGCCACCAGTGACACTGCGACAGGGCTGAACATTCAGTACTTC.

The rearrangement links TRBV9 to TRBJ2-3, with unresolved D. CDR1 and CDR2 from the germline V gene are SGDLS and YYNGEE. The ends were cut back, 4 bases at V and 0 bases at J, with 18 bases in the middle. CDR3 length equals 17 residues. CDR3 amino acids: CASSFSSSVPSTDTQYF. The CDR3 nucleotides read TGTGCCAGCAGCTTTTCGTCGTCCGTCCCTAGCACAGATACGCAGTATTTT.

This clone was counted a few times. The chain combines TRBV4-3 with TRBJ1-5, with TRBD1 matching 9 bases. CDR1 and CDR2 (germline): LGHNA, YSLEER. With V trimmed by 3 bases and J by 7 bases, 7 bases remained unmatched. CDR3 length equals 15 residues. CDR3 nucleotides: TGCGCCAGCAGCCAGCAAACAGGGGGCTGGCAGCCCCAGCATTTT. This encodes CASSQQTGGWQPQHF.

This chain links TRBV18 with TRBJ1-6; 9 positions agree with TRBD1. The trim removed 5 bases at V and 7 bases at J, leaving 6 bases unmatched. The length of the CDR3 is 15 residues. Germline V gene lookup returns CDR1 KGHSH and CDR2 LQKENI. CDR3 region: CASSIRQGDNSPLHF. In nucleotides, the CDR3 is TGTGCCAGCTCAATTCGACAGGGGGACAATTCACCCCTCCACTTT. Full variable domain (missing parts from reference TRBV18 and TRBJ1-6): NAGVMQNPRHLVRRRGQEARLRCSPMKGHSHVYWYRQLPEEGLKFMVYLQKENIIDESGMPKERFSAEFPKEGPSILRIQQVVRGDSAAYFCASSIRQGDNSPLHFGNGTRLTVT.

The CDR3 region is CASSGTPYGYTF. The CDR3 DNA reads TGTGCCAGCAGTGGGACACCCTATGGCTACACCTTC. The chain has TRBV6-2 or TRBV6-3 and TRBJ1-2; tentative D call: TRBD1 (6 bases). Germline V gives CDR1 MNHEY, CDR2 SVGEGT. V was shortened by 5 bases and J by 4 bases, with 8 bases between the two germline ends. The CDR3 totals 12 residues.

This clone came up a few times. The chain has TRBV30 and TRBJ2-1; 7 bases are shared with TRBD2. Germline loops: CDR1 GTSNPN, CDR2 SVGIG (reference sequence). J lost 2 bases, V lost 3 bases, and 4 bases had no gene match. CDR3 size: 14 residues. This chain's CDR3 is CAWSPGTTYNEQFF. For the CDR3, the DNA is TGTGCCTGGAGCCCAGGGACTACCTACAATGAGCAGTTCTTC.

In regard to this clone: This CDR3 is also generated by other DNA sequences in the sample. The CDR3 spells CASSSRGGANYGYTF. As DNA, the CDR3 is TGTGCCAGCAGCTCACGAGGAGGGGCCAACTATGGCTACACCTTC. The V gene is TRBV9, the J gene TRBJ1-2, with D possibly TRBD1 on 5 matching bases. The germline V and J ends were trimmed by 4 bases and 2 bases, with 15 bases remaining between them. The CDR3 contains 15 residues. Per germline, CDR1 SGDLS and CDR2 YYNGEE.

The chain carries TRBV18 and TRBJ1-5, with D uncertain. Germline V gene data show CDR1 as KGHSH and CDR2 as LQKENI. Trimming cost V 2 bases and J 5 bases, with 7 bases left between them. This CDR3 has 13 amino acids. The CDR3 protein is CASSPSSDQPQHF. The DNA of the CDR3 is TGTGCCAGCTCACCATCGTCGGATCAGCCCCAGCATTTT.

The rearrangement links TRBV7-2 to TRBJ2-7, with 7 nucleotides matching TRBD1. The V segment lost 1 base and the J segment 3 bases; nucleotides outside the gene matches: 3. CDR3 length: 14 amino acids. Per germline, CDR1 SGHTA and CDR2 FQGNSA. The CDR3 region has the DNA TGTGCCAGCAGCTTAGGGGGGACAGACTACGAGCAGTACTTC. It is translated as CASSLGGTDYEQYF.

The chain couples TRBV29-1 to TRBJ2-7; 7 bases match TRBD1. The CDR3 spans 14 residues. Germline lookup yields CDR1 SQVTM and CDR2 ANQGSEA. Trimming at V came to 2 bases and at J to 5 bases, leaving 9 bases not matched to a gene. The CDR3 loop reads CSVEKGAVINEQYF. The CDR3 coding sequence is TGCAGCGTTGAAAAGGGGGCCGTCATCAACGAGCAGTACTTC.

This chain joins TRBV10-1 and TRBJ2-2; TRBD2 aligns across 11 bases. Germline-derived CDR1 and CDR2 are WNHNN and SYGVQD (reference sequence). Trimming removed 6 bases from V and 6 bases from J; junction bases left unmatched: 12. The CDR3 totals 17 residues. CDR3 nucleotides: TGCGCCAGCAGGGCGGGACTAGCGGACTTGGGCGCCGGGGAGCTGTTTTTT. Its protein product is CASRAGLADLGAGELFF.

The chain uses TRBV5-6 and TRBJ1-1, with D hard to call. V lost 1 base, J lost 3 bases, and 7 bases lay in between. CDR3 length: 13 amino acids. Germline lookup yields CDR1 SGHDT and CDR2 YYEEEE. The CDR3 loop is CASSLFSHTEAFF. For the CDR3, the DNA is TGTGCCAGCAGCTTGTTTAGTCACACTGAAGCTTTCTTT.

The chain joins TRBV19 to TRBJ1-3; the D is unclear. Trimming shortened V by 7 bases and J by 2 bases, and 12 bases separated the two germline ends. Germline V gene sequence: CDR1 LNHDA, CDR2 SQIVND (reference sequence). This CDR3 contains 14 residues. CDR3 protein: CASKLSIAGNTIYF. CDR3 nucleotides: TGTGCCAGTAAGCTGAGTATTGCTGGAAACACCATATATTTT.

This clone has only one observation. V and J are TRBV19 and TRBJ1-5; no clear D. The germline CDR1 and CDR2 sequences are LNHDA and SQIVND (reference sequence). This CDR3 region has 14 residues. The V and J ends lost 5 bases and 1 base respectively, with 9 bases between them. The CDR3 sequence: CASSPLGSNQPQHF. The CDR3 nucleotides are TGTGCCAGTAGTCCTCTCGGGAGCAATCAGCCCCAGCATTTT.